This passage covers 9 T cell receptor beta chains from one sample sequenced in a study of T cells after yellow fever vaccination. One entry per CDR3 protein, called by TCRdb with MiXCR from the 5' RACE reads. The data contain some 560,000 distinct CDR3 sequences, over 15% of them singletons. Sequencing was performed on PBMCs, taken 15 days after the yellow fever booster vaccination. Receptors were obtained from a man aged 30-40 years who received the YFV17D yellow fever vaccine.

J is TRBJ2-1 and V is TRBV18; perhaps TRBD1 as D (5 bases). The CDR3 is 15 amino acids. CDR1 is KGHSH and CDR2 is LQKENI in the germline V gene. V lost 1 base to trimming and J lost 4 bases, with 11 bases between them. The CDR3 nucleotides read TGTGCCAGCTCACCACTAGGGGATAAGTACAATGAGCAGTTCTTC. It encodes CASSPLGDKYNEQFF.

This clonotype was picked up a small number of times. The chain joins TRBV18 to TRBJ2-4, with 8 bases fitting TRBD1. The V segment lost 3 bases and the J segment 8 bases; nucleotides outside the gene matches: 6. This CDR3 is 14 amino acids long. Looked up from germline, CDR1 is KGHSH and CDR2 is LQKENI. The CDR3 bases are TGTGCCAGCTCACCCGGGACAGGCGGGGACATTCAGTACTTC. Its protein is CASSPGTGGDIQYF.

This clonotype showed up just a few times. This chain links TRBV6-2 or TRBV6-3 with TRBJ2-3; 8 nucleotides match TRBD2. Germline values: CDR1 MNHEY, CDR2 SVGEGT. V gave up 8 bases and J gave up 4 bases; unmatched junction bases: 23. The CDR3 runs to 19 residues. The CDR3 bases are TGTGCCAGCCGAACAATCACACTTCGTCGGGAGGGTTCCGCAGATACGCAGTATTTT. Its translation: CASRTITLRREGSADTQYF.

The chain uses TRBV4-3 and TRBJ2-2; no reliable D call. V lost 0 bases, J lost 2 bases, and 10 bases lay in between. CDR1 is LGHNA and CDR2 is YSLEER in the germline V gene. The CDR3 runs to 16 residues. The CDR3 region is CASSQELGRNTGELFF. The CDR3 region has the DNA TGCGCCAGCAGCCAAGAATTGGGCAGAAACACCGGGGAGCTGTTTTTT.

The rearrangement links TRBV12-3 or TRBV12-4 to TRBJ2-7; the match to TRBD2 covers 10 bases. CDR3 length: 16 residues. Trimming took 4 bases from V and 3 from J; bases not matched to a gene: 9. CDR3 in DNA: TGTGCCAGCAGTTCCAGAAGTAGCGGGAGGATCTACGAGCAGTACTTC. Its protein is CASSSRSSGRIYEQYF.

This sequence joins TRBV20-1 and TRBJ2-3; D might be TRBD1 (5 bases). The germline gives CDR1 DFQATT, CDR2 SNEGSKA (reference sequence). V was clipped by 0 bases and J by 0 bases, with 13 bases between them. This CDR3 region has 16 residues. The CDR3: CSARDKVTESTDTQYF. CDR3 sequence (DNA): TGCAGTGCTAGAGATAAAGTGACAGAAAGCACAGATACGCAGTATTTT.

CDR3 nucleotides: TGTGCCAGCAGTTTAGGAGGGATCGGCAAGGATACGCAGTATTTT. Translation: CASSLGGIGKDTQYF. This sequence joins TRBV28 and TRBJ2-3; perhaps TRBD2 as D (6 bases). Per germline, CDR1 MDHEN and CDR2 SYDVKM. CDR3 length: 15 residues. V was pared by 2 bases and J by 6 bases, with 15 bases between.

This clonotype was observed a few times. The CDR3 region is CSARDAPSGSYEQYF. The CDR3 DNA is TGCAGTGCTAGAGATGCTCCTAGCGGGAGCTACGAGCAGTACTTC. The chain carries TRBV20-1 and TRBJ2-7, with 10 bases fitting TRBD2. The CDR3 is 15 amino acids. The ends lost 0 bases at V and 3 bases at J; junction bases unmatched: 5. Germline V lookup: CDR1 DFQATT, CDR2 SNEGSKA (reference sequence).

Here the CDR3 DNA reads TGTGCCAGCAGCAGGGAAGGGCTAGCGGGAAAGACCCAGTACTTC. Its translation is CASSREGLAGKTQYF. The chain employs TRBV5-6 and TRBJ2-5; TRBD2 aligns across 9 bases. The junction had 10 bases not matched to a gene; V was cut back by 4 bases and J by 6 bases. The CDR3 is made up of 15 amino acids. From germline, CDR1 is SGHDT and CDR2 YYEEEE.